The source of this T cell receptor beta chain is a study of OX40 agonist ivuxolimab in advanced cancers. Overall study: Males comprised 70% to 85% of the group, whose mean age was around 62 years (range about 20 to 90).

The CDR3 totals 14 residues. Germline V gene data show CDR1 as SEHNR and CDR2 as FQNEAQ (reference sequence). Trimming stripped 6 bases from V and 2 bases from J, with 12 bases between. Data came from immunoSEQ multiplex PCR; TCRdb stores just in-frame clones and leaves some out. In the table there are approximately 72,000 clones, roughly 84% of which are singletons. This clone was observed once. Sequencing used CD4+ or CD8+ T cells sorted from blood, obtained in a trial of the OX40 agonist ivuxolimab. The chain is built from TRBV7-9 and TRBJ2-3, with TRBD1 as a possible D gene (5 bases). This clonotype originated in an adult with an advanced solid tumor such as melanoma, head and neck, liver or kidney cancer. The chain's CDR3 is CASSSTGPTDTQYF. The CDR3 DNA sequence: TGTGCCAGCAGTTCCACAGGACCCACAGATACGCAGTATTTT.